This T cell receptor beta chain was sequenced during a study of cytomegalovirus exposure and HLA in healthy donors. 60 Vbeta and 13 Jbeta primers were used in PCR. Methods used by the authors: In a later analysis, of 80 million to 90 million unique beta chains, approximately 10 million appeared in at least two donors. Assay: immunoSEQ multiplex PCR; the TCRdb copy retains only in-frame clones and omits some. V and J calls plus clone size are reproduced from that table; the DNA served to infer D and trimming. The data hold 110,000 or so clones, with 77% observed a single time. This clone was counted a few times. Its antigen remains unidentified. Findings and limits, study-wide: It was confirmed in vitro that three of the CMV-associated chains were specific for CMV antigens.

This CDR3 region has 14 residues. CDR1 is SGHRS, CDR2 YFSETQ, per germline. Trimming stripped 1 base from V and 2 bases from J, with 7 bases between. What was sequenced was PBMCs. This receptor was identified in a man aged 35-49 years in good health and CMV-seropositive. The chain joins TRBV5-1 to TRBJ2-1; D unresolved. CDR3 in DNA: TGCGCCAGCAGCTTGAGCGTGACCTACAATGAGCAGTTCTTC. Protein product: CASSLSVTYNEQFF. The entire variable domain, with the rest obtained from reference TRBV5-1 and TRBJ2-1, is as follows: KAGVTQTPRYLIKTRGQQVTLSCSPISGHRSVSWYQQTPGQGLQFLFEYFSETQRNKGNFPGRFSGRQFSNSRSEMNVSTLELGDSALYLCASSLSVTYNEQFFGPGTRLTVL.